One sample yielded the 3 T cell receptor beta chains listed below, sequenced in a study of shared clonotypes between healthy human individuals. Profiling relied on immunoSEQ multiplex PCR, and the TCRdb table lists in-frame clones only, not all of them. The table records millions of clones, over 85% of them present only once. Sequencing used naive CD4+ T cells sorted from blood. Noted subset: CD45RA+ positively selected. These receptors originate from a man aged 18 to 30 in good health.

A word on this clone: Other nucleotide sequences from this sample produce the same CDR3. The chain carries TRBV19 and TRBJ1-5; D is unclear. V was pared by 1 base and J by 2 bases, with 6 bases between. Germline lookup yields CDR1 LNHDA and CDR2 SQIVND (reference sequence). The CDR3 loop spans 14 amino acids. CDR3 sequence: CASSIVKGNQPQHF. The CDR3 bases are TGTGCCAGTAGTATAGTAAAAGGCAATCAGCCCCAGCATTTT.

Comments on this clone: Additional DNA sequences in this sample encode the identical CDR3. This CDR3 reads CATSRDGQETQYF. In nucleotides, the CDR3 is TGTGCCACCAGCAGAGACGGTCAAGAGACCCAGTACTTC. This chain joins TRBV15 and TRBJ2-5; no firm D call. Trimming cost V 0 bases and J 2 bases, with 4 bases left between them. CDR3 length equals 13 residues. Germline-derived CDR1 and CDR2 are LNHNV and YYDKDF (reference sequence).

Written as DNA, the CDR3 is TGTGCCGCTCACAGGGGGCCCAAAAACATTCAGTACTTC. As protein: CAAHRGPKNIQYF. The chain recombines TRBV11-3 with TRBJ2-4, with TRBD1 identical over 9 bases. V lost 11 bases, J lost 2 bases, and 4 bases stayed unmatched. CDR1 is SGHNT and CDR2 is YENEEA in the germline V gene. This CDR3 is 13 amino acids long.